A selection of T cell receptor beta chains follows, all from one sample in a study of cytomegalovirus exposure and HLA in healthy donors. Only in-frame clones appear in the TCRdb table, and some are missing; sequencing was by immunoSEQ multiplex PCR. Of 65,000 to 70,000 clones detected, about 89% appear once; the ten largest clones hold 3% to 3.5%. The sample taken for sequencing was PBMCs. The receptors come from a man younger than 35 in good health and CMV-seronegative. CDR3s leave out the opening cysteine and the closing phenylalanine or tryptophan. Each record gives: CDR3 length, clone size, J gene, V gene, CDR3 protein. Clone size is not always given. Where it is, it says once, few, many or a class for expanded clones.

cdr3_length: 14; clone_size: -; j_call: TRBJ1-5; v_call: TRBV19; cdr3_aa: ASIPTTRRRNQPQH
cdr3_length: 15; clone_size: -; j_call: TRBJ2-3; v_call: TRBV5-4; cdr3_aa: ASSLNKGGRGTDTQY
cdr3_length: 13; clone_size: -; j_call: TRBJ2-7; v_call: TRBV29-1; cdr3_aa: SVEDHRGFSYEQY
cdr3_length: 13; clone_size: -; j_call: TRBJ2-7; v_call: TRBV7-2; cdr3_aa: ASSFLAGPAYEQY
cdr3_length: 14; clone_size: -; j_call: TRBJ2-1; v_call: TRBV11-1; cdr3_aa: ASSLAPAGVPNEQF
cdr3_length: 13; clone_size: -; j_call: TRBJ1-4; v_call: TRBV18; cdr3_aa: ASSPPTGSNEKLF
cdr3_length: 15; clone_size: -; j_call: TRBJ2-3; v_call: TRBV11-2; cdr3_aa: ASSLSGGGMITDTQY
cdr3_length: 11; clone_size: -; j_call: TRBJ1-2; v_call: TRBV6-6; cdr3_aa: ASGSGGSDGYT
cdr3_length: 15; clone_size: -; j_call: TRBJ2-5; v_call: TRBV9; cdr3_aa: ASSVGALAGGQETQY
cdr3_length: 13; clone_size: -; j_call: TRBJ1-1; v_call: TRBV11-2; cdr3_aa: ASSLGGQLNTEAF
cdr3_length: 11; clone_size: -; j_call: TRBJ2-5; v_call: TRBV27; cdr3_aa: ASSGTGHTAQY
cdr3_length: 15; clone_size: -; j_call: TRBJ2-1; v_call: TRBV5-3; cdr3_aa: ARSYSRPTNSYNEQF
cdr3_length: 13; clone_size: -; j_call: TRBJ2-7; v_call: TRBV4-3; cdr3_aa: ASSQDTREGREQY
cdr3_length: 11; clone_size: -; j_call: TRBJ1-2; v_call: TRBV18; cdr3_aa: ASSPFKGEGYT
cdr3_length: 15; clone_size: -; j_call: TRBJ2-6; v_call: TRBV10-3; cdr3_aa: AISERRTASGANVLT
cdr3_length: 14; clone_size: -; j_call: TRBJ2-1; v_call: TRBV5-4; cdr3_aa: ASSLGGLVPYNEQF
cdr3_length: 21; clone_size: -; j_call: TRBJ2-2; v_call: TRBV9; cdr3_aa: ASSYEVGGRERFLGANTGELF
cdr3_length: 13; clone_size: -; j_call: TRBJ1-4; v_call: TRBV5-6; cdr3_aa: ASSSGQTLREKLF
cdr3_length: 14; clone_size: -; j_call: TRBJ1-3; v_call: TRBV4-3; cdr3_aa: ASSPTGYRSGNTIY
cdr3_length: 13; clone_size: -; j_call: TRBJ1-1; v_call: TRBV5-4; cdr3_aa: ASSLVDRMNTEAF
cdr3_length: 11; clone_size: -; j_call: TRBJ2-1; v_call: TRBV28; cdr3_aa: ASAQGARLEQF
cdr3_length: 18; clone_size: -; j_call: TRBJ2-7; v_call: TRBV11-2; cdr3_aa: ASSLDTGFGVAGVFYEQY
cdr3_length: 14; clone_size: -; j_call: TRBJ2-2; v_call: TRBV9; cdr3_aa: ASSVTDRGNTGELF
cdr3_length: 13; clone_size: once; j_call: TRBJ1-2; v_call: TRBV11-2; cdr3_aa: ASSSLGSIYYGYT
cdr3_length: 13; clone_size: -; j_call: TRBJ2-5; v_call: TRBV7-9; cdr3_aa: ASSLPGKNQETQY
cdr3_length: 13; clone_size: -; j_call: TRBJ2-5; v_call: TRBV28; cdr3_aa: ASSLIAELQETQY
cdr3_length: 9; clone_size: -; j_call: TRBJ2-1; v_call: TRBV9; cdr3_aa: ASSAGQEQF
cdr3_length: 14; clone_size: -; j_call: TRBJ1-2; v_call: TRBV9; cdr3_aa: ASSVGGVETNYGYT
cdr3_length: 11; clone_size: -; j_call: TRBJ2-1; v_call: TRBV10-3; cdr3_aa: AISGESPFVLF
cdr3_length: 13; clone_size: -; j_call: TRBJ2-5; v_call: TRBV9; cdr3_aa: ASSSNGDRVETQY
cdr3_length: 12; clone_size: -; j_call: TRBJ2-3; v_call: TRBV7-2; cdr3_aa: ASSSGQSTDTQY
cdr3_length: 12; clone_size: -; j_call: TRBJ2-7; v_call: TRBV30; cdr3_aa: AWSRNLGSYEQY